The clone carrying this T cell receptor beta chain was counted a single time. Antigen unknown. It was with 60 Vbeta and 13 Jbeta primers that the PCR ran. TCRdb keeps only in-frame clones here, not all; method: immunoSEQ multiplex PCR. Of approximately 160,000 clones listed, about three quarters are singletons. The sample originates from a study of cytomegalovirus exposure and HLA in healthy donors. Donors in the study were healthy people who gave bone marrow. From germline, CDR1 is SGDLS and CDR2 YYNGEE. The CDR3 is 19 residues long. The V end was cut by 1 base, the J end by 6 bases, with 28 bases between. Study conclusions and caveats: By a later analysis, the bulk of CMV-associated TCR beta chains appeared HLA-restricted. A later analysis linked a missense DCLRE1C variant to TCR beta V- and J-gene trimming.

The sequence was collected from a woman in her forties in good health and CMV-seropositive. The sequencing input was PBMCs. This sequence joins TRBV9 and TRBJ1-2; weak D call: TRBD1 (6 bases). For the CDR3, the DNA is TGTGCCAGCAGCGTAACCTCGATGTTGGGGGGGCGCTTTTCCCATGGCTACACCTTC. Translated, it gives CASSVTSMLGGRFSHGYTF.